This T cell receptor (beta chain) was obtained from a study of tumor-infiltrating lymphocytes in primary liver carcinoma. Across the whole study: Men and women, 30 to 69 years of age, made up the patients. Roughly 3.5 to 7.13 million productive TCRbeta reads were obtained per sample, with similar numbers across tissue types. The study, taken as a whole, reports: Appearing in all five tumor regions was true of only about 7.5-25% of top clones.

In its sample, this clonotype was seen a few times. Its antigen is as yet unknown. The conserved closing phenylalanine or tryptophan is absent in this CDR3, likely reflecting a read error. TCR beta cDNA was made from 500 ng total RNA with a constant-region primer. Investigators got TCR beta libraries out of three nested multiplex PCR rounds, done with slightly modified ARM-PCR. TRBV1-TRBV30 forward and Cbeta reverse primers drove the first two roughly 10-cycle rounds. In TCRdb, the multiplex PCR reads were re-called with MiXCR into one record per CDR3 protein. The table includes about 78,000 distinct CDR3 sequences, 60% to 80% detected once. This CDR3 spans 13 amino acids. The V gene's germline CDR1 is SQVTM and CDR2 ANQGSEA. Taking 20-30 mg of unsorted bulk tissue, the authors co-extracted RNA and DNA. Treatment of the patients' primary liver carcinoma consisted of surgical resection.

The sequencing input was liver tumor tissue from sampling region 4. Documented subset: tumor region T4, right-lateral pole. The source of this sequence is a woman aged 55-69 years with primary liver carcinoma and hepatitis B virus infection. This rearrangement joins TRBV29-1 to TRBJ2-3, with 11 bases matching TRBD1. CDR3 sequence reads: CRTGQGVPDTQYL. DNA for the CDR3: TGCCGCACGGGACAGGGGGTCCCGGATACGCAGTATTTA.